This T cell receptor (beta chain) was sequenced during a study of CD8 T cells in ankylosing spondylitis. Study outcomes and limitations: For ankylosing spondylitis blood, a TCR beta motif of 7 to 9 highly homologous variants appeared characteristic. With a CD8+ phenotype, disease-linked clones were relatively rare in peripheral blood.

The CDR3 covers 13 residues. Germline V lookup: CDR1 GTSNPN, CDR2 SVGIG (reference sequence). V lost 7 bases to trimming and J lost 6 bases, with 16 bases between them. At least ten counts were recorded for this clonotype. The target antigen is unknown. One entry per CDR3 protein results from TCRdb running MiXCR on the 5' RACE reads. The top ten hold roughly an eighth of the sample, which has around 120,000 distinct CDR3 sequences, around 24% seen once. The sequence was collected from a male donor with ankylosing spondylitis. Material: synovial fluid, either unsorted or a sorted T cell fraction (not recorded which). The chain joins TRBV30 to TRBJ2-1, with D perhaps given as TRBD1 or TRBD2 (6 bases each). The CDR3 DNA follows: TGTGCCTACACGAGGGGGGTGGGCAATGAGCAGTTCTTC. It translates to CAYTRGVGNEQFF.